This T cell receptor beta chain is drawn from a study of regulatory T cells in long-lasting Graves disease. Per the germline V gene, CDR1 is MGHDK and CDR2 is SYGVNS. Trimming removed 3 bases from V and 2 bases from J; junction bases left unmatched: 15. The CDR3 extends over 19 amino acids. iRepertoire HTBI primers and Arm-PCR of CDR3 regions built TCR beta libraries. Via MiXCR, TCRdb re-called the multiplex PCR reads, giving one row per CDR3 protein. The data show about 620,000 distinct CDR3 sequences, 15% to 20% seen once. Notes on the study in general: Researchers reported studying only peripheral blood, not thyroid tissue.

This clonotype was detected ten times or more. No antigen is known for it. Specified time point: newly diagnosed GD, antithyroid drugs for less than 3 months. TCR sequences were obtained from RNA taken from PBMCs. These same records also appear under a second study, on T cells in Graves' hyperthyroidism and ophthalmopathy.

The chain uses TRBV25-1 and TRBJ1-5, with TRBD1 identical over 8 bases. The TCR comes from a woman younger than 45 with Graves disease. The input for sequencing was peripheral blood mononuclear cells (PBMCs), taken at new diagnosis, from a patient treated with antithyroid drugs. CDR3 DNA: TGTGCCAGCAGTGACTCTCAGGGGACAGGCCGTTCGGGCAATCAGCCCCAGCATTTT. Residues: CASSDSQGTGRSGNQPQHF.